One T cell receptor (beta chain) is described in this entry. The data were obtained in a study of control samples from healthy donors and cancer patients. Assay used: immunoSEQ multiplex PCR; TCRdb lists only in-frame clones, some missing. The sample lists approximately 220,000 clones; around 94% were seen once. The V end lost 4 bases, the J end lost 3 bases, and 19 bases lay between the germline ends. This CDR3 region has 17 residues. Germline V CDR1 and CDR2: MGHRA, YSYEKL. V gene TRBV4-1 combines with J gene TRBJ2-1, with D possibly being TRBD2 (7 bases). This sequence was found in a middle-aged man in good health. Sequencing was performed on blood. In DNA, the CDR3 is TGCGCCAGCAGCCTTGGGGGTGGGGGGGCGTTCTACAATGAGCAGTTCTTC. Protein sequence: CASSLGGGGAFYNEQFF.